These T cell receptor beta chains were read from a single sample in a study of graft-versus-host responses after intestinal transplantation. Sequenced by immunoSEQ multiplex PCR; TCRdb stores in-frame clones only, minus some. The sample includes under 100,000 clones, about nine tenths of them seen just once. Their target antigens are unknown. Sequenced here: unstimulated CD8+ T cells sorted from spleen or lymph node cells, sampled before transplant. These TCRs come from a human donor who was the organ donor for an intestinal transplant. Both conserved end residues are part of each CDR3. D genes are given only for firm matches. Expanded clones are given a class, and other clones once, few, many or no size at all.

CDR3 protein | CDR3 DNA | J gene | clone size | D gene | V gene
CASSKGRGGYNEQFF | TGTGCCAGCAGTAAAGGTCGCGGGGGCTACAATGAGCAGTTCTTC | TRBJ2-1 | . | TRBD2 | TRBV2
CASSLWGREQFF | TGTGCCAGCAGTTTATGGGGGCGTGAGCAGTTCTTC | TRBJ2-1 | . | . | TRBV27
CASSVGPLFGAFF | TGTGCCAGCAGCGTCGGTCCTCTGTTTGGAGCTTTCTTT | TRBJ1-1 | . | . | TRBV6-5
CASSARGQSLSGNTIYF | TGTGCCAGCAGCGCCCGAGGACAGTCTCTCTCTGGAAACACCATATATTTT | TRBJ1-3 | . | . | TRBV9
CASSIVRTGNTEAFF | TGTGCCAGTAGTATAGTTCGGACAGGGAACACTGAAGCTTTCTTT | TRBJ1-1 | . | TRBD1 | TRBV19
CAWSGDSNQPQHF | TGTGCCTGGAGCGGGGACAGTAATCAGCCCCAGCATTTT | TRBJ1-5 | . | TRBD1 | TRBV30
CASSQENAGTDTQYF | TGCGCCAGCAGCCAAGAGAATGCAGGGACAGATACGCAGTATTTT | TRBJ2-3 | . | . | TRBV4-1
CAISEVDRGKQGPHEKLFF | TGTGCCATCAGTGAAGTAGACAGGGGCAAACAGGGTCCACATGAAAAACTGTTTTTT | TRBJ1-4 | . | TRBD1 | TRBV10-3
CASSSRGREQYF | TGTGCCAGCAGCTCCAGGGGGCGAGAACAGTACTTC | TRBJ2-7 | . | TRBD1 | TRBV7-9
CASSPSGTGNEQFF | TGTGCCAGCAGCCCTTCGGGGACAGGGAATGAGCAGTTCTTC | TRBJ2-1 | . | TRBD1 | TRBV9
CASSLGQGGNEQFF | TGTGCCAGCAGCTTAGGACAGGGGGGCAATGAGCAGTTCTTC | TRBJ2-1 | . | TRBD1 | TRBV7-8
CASSHRLAGGAYEQFF | TGTGCCAGCAGCCACCGACTAGCGGGGGGAGCGTATGAGCAGTTCTTC | TRBJ2-1 | . | TRBD2 | TRBV7-2
CASYRGGGAGELFF | TGTGCCTCGTACCGGGGAGGGGGAGCCGGGGAGCTGTTTTTT | TRBJ2-2 | . | . | TRBV30
CARTKGARRSPTNSPLHF | TGTGCCAGGACCAAGGGGGCGAGGAGAAGTCCTACTAATTCACCCCTCCACTTT | TRBJ1-6 | few | TRBD1 | TRBV19
CASSFVWGLFLGTEAFF | TGTGCCAGCAGCTTCGTTTGGGGGCTATTTTTGGGCACTGAAGCTTTCTTT | TRBJ1-1 | . | . | TRBV7-9
CASSQGASGAEQFF | TGCGCCAGCAGCCAAGGGGCCAGCGGGGCTGAGCAGTTCTTC | TRBJ2-1 | . | TRBD2 | TRBV4-1
CASSPFFPEGMILLANYGYTF | TGTGCCAGCTCACCATTCTTCCCCGAGGGCATGATACTGTTAGCTAACTATGGCTACACCTTC | TRBJ1-2 | . | . | TRBV18
CASSSRQDNYGYTF | TGCGCCAGCAGCTCCCGACAGGATAACTATGGCTACACCTTC | TRBJ1-2 | . | . | TRBV4-3
CASSLAGQAIYGYTF | TGTGCCAGCAGCTTAGCCGGACAGGCCATCTATGGCTACACCTTC | TRBJ1-2 | . | TRBD1 | TRBV7-2
CASSVQGARSNQPQHF | TGTGCCAGCAGTGTACAGGGGGCGCGGAGCAATCAGCCCCAGCATTTT | TRBJ1-5 | . | TRBD1 | TRBV2
CAWSNTQRSISPLHF | TGTGCCTGGAGTAACACCCAGCGATCGATTTCACCCCTCCACTTT | TRBJ1-6 | . | . | TRBV30
CASRGQGVFDIGYTF | TGTGCCAGCCGAGGACAGGGAGTCTTTGATATCGGCTACACCTTC | TRBJ1-2 | . | TRBD1 | TRBV27
CASSQRVSSNSPLHF | TGCGCCAGCAGTCAGAGGGTCTCCTCGAATTCACCCCTCCACTTT | TRBJ1-6 | . | . | TRBV23-1
CASSVGQGDYEQYF | TGTGCCAGCAGCGTAGGGCAGGGGGACTACGAGCAGTACTTC | TRBJ2-7 | . | TRBD1 | TRBV9
CASNAAFGEKLFF | TGTGCCAGCAACGCGGCTTTCGGCGAAAAACTGTTTTTT | TRBJ1-4 | . | . | TRBV9
CASSPASGGSTDTQYF | TGTGCCAGCTCACCCGCTAGCGGGGGTTCCACAGATACGCAGTATTTT | TRBJ2-3 | . | TRBD2 | TRBV18
CASSLGRGYGYTF | TGTGCCAGCAGCTTAGGCAGGGGATATGGCTACACCTTC | TRBJ1-2 | . | . | TRBV7-2
CASSLGGLGTSDLLGEQYF | TGTGCCAGCAGCCTGGGGGGGTTGGGCACATCCGATCTCCTAGGCGAGCAGTACTTC | TRBJ2-7 | . | TRBD2 | TRBV7-9
CASSQTGGMGQPQHF | TGCGCCAGCAGCCAAACCGGAGGGATGGGGCAGCCCCAGCATTTT | TRBJ1-5 | . | . | TRBV4-1
CASSLGSLFYEQYF | TGTGCCAGCAGCTTAGGGTCTCTATTCTACGAGCAGTACTTC | TRBJ2-7 | . | . | TRBV11-3
CASTFRGNSPLHF | TGCGCCAGTACGTTCCGCGGGAATTCACCCCTCCACTTT | TRBJ1-6 | . | . | TRBV4-1
CASSPQAGDGQYF | TGTGCCAGCAGCCCCCAAGCGGGGGACGGGCAGTACTTC | TRBJ2-7 | . | TRBD2 | TRBV9
CASSVAGVGSPLHF | TGTGCCAGCAGCGTAGCGGGGGTCGGGTCACCCCTCCACTTT | TRBJ1-6 | . | . | TRBV9
CASSLSSVDEQFF | TGTGCCAGCAGTTTATCGTCGGTTGATGAGCAGTTCTTC | TRBJ2-1 | . | . | TRBV27
CASSLWAGEFGNSPLHF | TGTGCCAGCAGTTTATGGGCAGGGGAATTCGGTAATTCACCCCTCCACTTT | TRBJ1-6 | . | . | TRBV27
CASSKFGGGSDSAQPQHF | TGTGCCAGCAGCAAATTCGGGGGTGGGTCAGACAGCGCGCAGCCCCAGCATTTT | TRBJ1-5 | . | . | TRBV7-8